This T cell receptor (beta chain) was identified in a study of cytomegalovirus exposure and HLA in healthy donors. Germline values: CDR1 SGHRS, CDR2 YFSETQ. Trimming took off 0 bases at V and 6 bases at J, with 13 bases between the two ends. This CDR3 spans 15 amino acids. This PCR relied on a set of 60 Vbeta primers and 13 Jbeta primers. Sequencing was performed with immunoSEQ multiplex PCR; in TCRdb, only in-frame clones are kept and a portion is missing. The sample records about 240,000 clones, roughly 82% being singletons. The sequenced material came from PBMCs. The rearrangement uses TRBV5-1 and TRBJ1-5; D unclear. The receptor was derived from a woman in her 40s in good health and CMV-seropositive. CDR3 nucleotides: TGCGCCAGCAGCTTGGCCGGAGACGGAATTCAGCCCCAGCATTTT. Translated: CASSLAGDGIQPQHF.